The 16 T cell receptor beta chains below come from one sample, sequenced in a study of CD8+ T cells in alopecia areata. The treatment denotes: oral pan-JAK inhibitor, 5-10 mg twice daily. Extraction and reverse transcription of RNA yielded cDNA as the sequencing template. The protocol was immunoSEQ multiplex PCR, while the TCRdb copy is restricted to in-frame clones and leaves out a portion. The sample yields over 150,000 clones, about 53% seen once. The sequenced sample was CD8+ T cells sorted from blood, obtained at week 24, from a patient treated with tofacitinib. The receptors here all came from a human donor with alopecia areata.

The sample holds a few counts of this clone. The chain uses TRBV14 and TRBJ1-2; D is unclear. Germline assignment: CDR1 SGHDN and CDR2 FVKESK. V lost 3 bases and J 5 bases, leaving 7 bases between the germline ends. CDR3 length equals 12 residues. The CDR3 DNA reads as TGTGCCAGCAGCCATGGGAGATATGGCTACACCTTC. Protein: CASSHGRYGYTF.

This chain joins TRBV13 and TRBJ2-4; D possibly corresponds to TRBD1 (5 bases). This CDR3 region has 15 residues. The germline gives CDR1 PRHDT, CDR2 FYEKMQ (reference sequence). The V end lost 3 bases, the J end lost 1 base, and 10 bases lay between the germline ends. Here the CDR3 reads CASSFTQGAKNIQYF. The CDR3 coding sequence is TGTGCCAGCAGCTTCACTCAGGGCGCCAAAAACATTCAGTACTTC.

V usage is TRBV30 and J usage is TRBJ2-1; the D gene is possibly TRBD2 (7 bases). Germline V gene lookup returns CDR1 GTSNPN and CDR2 SVGIG (reference sequence). Trimming left V 8 bases short and J 0 bases short, with 14 bases between. This CDR3 is built from 14 residues. In nucleotides, the CDR3 is TGTGCCCGCGGGGGCCAAGTCTCCTACAATGAGCAGTTCTTC. This sequence encodes CARGGQVSYNEQFF.

V usage is TRBV15 and J usage is TRBJ2-7; D possibly corresponds to TRBD1 (6 bases). V lost 5 bases and J 3 bases, leaving 11 bases between the germline ends. The germline V gene encodes CDR1 LNHNV and CDR2 YYDKDF (reference sequence). The CDR3 is 13 residues long. CDR3 sequence reads: CATSAGTYYEQYF. The CDR3 nucleotides read TGTGCCACCAGCGCCGGGACATACTACGAGCAGTACTTC.

The chain employs TRBV6-5 and TRBJ2-1; 8 nucleotides match TRBD2. CDR3 length: 14 amino acids. J lost 9 bases, V lost 3 bases, and 7 bases had no gene match. Per the germline V gene, CDR1 is MNHEY and CDR2 is SVGAGI. The DNA for the CDR3 is TGTGCCAGCAGTTATCTGGCGGGGGGCGGTGAGCAGTTCTTC. Translation gives CASSYLAGGGEQFF.

The rearrangement links TRBV29-1 to TRBJ1-4; the D gene is possibly TRBD1 (6 bases). CDR1 is SQVTM and CDR2 is ANQGSEA in the germline V gene. V gave up 7 bases and J gave up 2 bases, with 20 bases separating them. The CDR3 runs 16 residues. The CDR3 region has the DNA TGCAGCGCAACCGGGGGCAGGGAGAGTACTAATGAAAAACTGTTTTTT. As protein: CSATGGRESTNEKLFF.

The chain combines TRBV7-6 with TRBJ1-6; D not certain. Germline values: CDR1 SGHVS, CDR2 FNYEAQ. There are 14 residues in the CDR3. With 2 bases removed from V and 10 bases from J, the gap between germline ends came to 12 bases. DNA of the CDR3: TGTGCCAGCAGCTTAAGGGTCGACGGGTCACCCCTCCACTTT. Residues: CASSLRVDGSPLHF.

J is TRBJ1-1 and V is TRBV19; the D is unclear. V was pared by 4 bases and J by 1 base, with 13 bases between. Per germline, CDR1 LNHDA and CDR2 SQIVND (reference sequence). CDR3 length: 15 amino acids. The CDR3 nucleotides read TGTGCCAGTAGTAAGTATGGTGAGGCGAACACTGAAGCTTTCTTT. It encodes CASSKYGEANTEAFF.

The V gene is TRBV10-3, the J gene TRBJ2-4; unclear D gene. The CDR3 runs to 11 residues. With 4 bases removed from V and 6 bases from J, the gap between germline ends came to 4 bases. From germline, CDR1 is ENHRY and CDR2 SYGVKD. The CDR3 DNA sequence: TGTGCCATCAGTGCGGGAAACATTCAGTACTTC. It specifies CAISAGNIQYF.

The CDR3 loop is CAWSTAGARTDTQYF. The CDR3 coding sequence is TGTGCCTGGAGTACCGCCGGAGCGCGCACAGATACGCAGTATTTT. The chain employs TRBV30 and TRBJ2-3, with D unresolved. This CDR3 is built from 15 residues. Trimming took 2 bases from V and 1 from J, leaving 13 bases between them. Per the germline V gene, CDR1 is GTSNPN and CDR2 is SVGIG (reference sequence).

The chain couples TRBV29-1 to TRBJ1-2; 8 bases match TRBD1. Per the germline V gene, CDR1 is SQVTM and CDR2 is ANQGSEA. There are 14 residues in the CDR3. J was trimmed by 3 bases and V by 2 bases; bases with no gene match: 5. The CDR3: CSVERPGGDYGYTF. CDR3 nucleotides: TGCAGCGTTGAAAGGCCAGGGGGCGACTATGGCTACACCTTC.

V and J are TRBV27 and TRBJ1-2, with TRBD1 identical over 7 bases. The CDR3 sequence is 14 residues long. V lost 8 bases to trimming and J lost 2 bases; unmatched junction nucleotides: 8. Germline loops: CDR1 MNHEY, CDR2 SMNVEV (reference sequence). CDR3 sequence: CASRRRDRNYGYTF. The CDR3 nucleotides read TGTGCCAGCCGCCGCCGGGACAGAAACTATGGCTACACCTTC.

The chain employs TRBV6-5 and TRBJ1-1, with TRBD1 identical over 7 bases. The CDR3 extends over 14 amino acids. V lost 6 bases and J lost 5; bases outside the gene matches: 9. The germline V gene has CDR1 MNHEY and CDR2 SVGAGI. CDR3 bases: TGTGCCAGCAGCCTACAGGGGACTGGGACTGAAGCTTTCTTT. This codes for CASSLQGTGTEAFF.

A note on this clone: This sample includes further DNA sequences coding for the same CDR3. The chain combines TRBV30 with TRBJ2-5; perhaps TRBD1 as D (5 bases). Germline V lookup: CDR1 GTSNPN, CDR2 SVGIG (reference sequence). V was cut by 5 bases and J by 5 bases, with 6 bases left in between. This CDR3 is 10 amino acids long. The DNA of the CDR3 is TGTGCCTGGTCAGGGGAGACCCAGTACTTC. Its protein product is CAWSGETQYF.

The V call is TRBV10-2, the J call TRBJ2-1; weak D call: TRBD1 (5 bases). Germline lookup yields CDR1 WSHSY and CDR2 SAAADI. CDR3 length: 11 amino acids. V shed 2 bases and J shed 14 bases, with 10 bases lying between them. CDR3 DNA: TGCGCCAGCAGTGAGCAGGGTTTTAAGTTCTTC. This gives the protein CASSEQGFKFF.

This chain uses TRBV12-5 with TRBJ1-2; D is undetermined. The ends were cut back, 7 bases at V and 2 bases at J, with 14 bases in the middle. The V gene's germline CDR1 is LGHNT and CDR2 FRNRAP. The CDR3 consists of 14 residues. CDR3 amino acids: CASAFGSINYGYTF. DNA for the CDR3: TGTGCTAGTGCTTTTGGGTCGATCAACTATGGCTACACCTTC. The full variable domain, its missing parts supplied by reference TRBV12-5 and TRBJ1-2, is DARVTQTPRHKVTEMGQEVTMRCQPILGHNTVFWYRQTMMQGLELLAYFRNRAPLDDSGMPKDRFSAEMPDATLATLKIQPSEPRDSAVYFCASAFGSINYGYTFGSGTRLTVV.